The 13 T cell receptor beta chains given below trace back to one sample, sequenced in a study of T cell clonality in common variable immunodeficiency. These receptors have no known antigen. Notes on the study in general: Fewer deletions and N-nucleotide insertions were reportedly seen in common variable immunodeficiency TCR beta sequences.

Produced via immunoSEQ multiplex PCR; TCRdb's table is partial and in-frame only. The record shows some 34,000 clones for this sample, with no singletons present. Material: peripheral blood mononuclear cells. The receptors were sampled from a human donor with common variable immunodeficiency.

On this clone: Read sequence stops 3 residues before the CDR3 end, and the germline J gene provides the missing end. The chain carries TRBV7-9 and TRBJ1-5; a possible D gene is TRBD1 (6 bases). V was shortened by 5 bases and J by 6 bases, with 17 bases between the two germline ends. From germline, CDR1 is SEHNR and CDR2 FQNEAQ (reference sequence). The CDR3 has 15 residues. The sequenced CDR3 bases are TGTGCCAGCAGCGACAACAACAGGGTCAGTCAGCCC. This codes for CASSDNNRVSQP. Given in full, the CDR3 is CASSDNNRVSQPQHF.

In its sample, this clone was seen many times. Sequencing ends 3 residues short of the CDR3 end; the germline J gene provides the rest. The chain has TRBV4-2 and TRBJ2-1; 9 nucleotides align to TRBD1. After removal of 4 bases from V and 3 bases from J, the junction contained 7 bases not matched to a gene. The germline gives CDR1 LGHNA, CDR2 YNFKEQ. The CDR3 is made up of 16 amino acids. The CDR3 region is CASSPPGQGRYNEQFF. The covered CDR3 bases are TGTGCCAGCAGCCCCCCGGGACAGGGACGCTACAATGAG.

Points on this clone: The sequence runs out 3 residues before the end of the CDR3; the remainder is reconstructed from the germline J gene. The chain uses TRBV7-2 and TRBJ1-5; no clear D gene. Germline V gene data show CDR1 as SGHTA and CDR2 as FQGNSA. The CDR3 contains 13 residues. The germline V and J ends were trimmed by 4 bases and 0 bases, with 4 bases remaining between them. The chain's CDR3 is CASSSGSNQPQHF. The sequenced CDR3 bases are TGTGCCAGCAGCTCCGGTAGCAATCAGCCC.

This clone was seen many times. With the read ending 3 residues before the CDR3 end, the germline J gene is used to fill in that end. V gene TRBV5-5 combines with J gene TRBJ2-1; 8 bases align to TRBD2. The trim removed 4 bases at V and 7 bases at J, leaving 10 bases unmatched. This CDR3 has 15 amino acids. The germline gives CDR1 SGHKS, CDR2 YYEKEE (reference sequence). The part of the CDR3 DNA that was read is TGTGCCAGCAGCCCAGGGACTAGTGGGTTTAATGAG. Its protein product is CASSPGTSGFNE. The full CDR3 protein reads CASSPGTSGFNEQFF.

At least ten counts were recorded for this clone. The read is 3 residues too short to cover the CDR3 end, so that end is filled in from the germline J gene. The chain uses TRBV6-2 or TRBV6-3 and TRBJ2-7; 9 nucleotides agree with TRBD2. The CDR3 spans 16 residues. Germline values: CDR1 MNHEY, CDR2 SVGEGT. V shed 6 bases and J 2 bases; nucleotides not matched to a gene: 11. CDR3 DNA (partial): TGTGCCAGCAGCGGACTAGCGCCTTTACCTACCTACGAG. Its protein is CASSGLAPLPTYE. The full CDR3 sequence reads CASSGLAPLPTYEQYF.

In this sample, this clone turned up many times. The CDR3 goes on 3 residues after the read ends, and that part is filled in from the germline J gene. The chain links TRBV12-3 or TRBV12-4 to TRBJ1-2; D gene unclear. The CDR3 has 12 amino acids. The V end lost 2 bases, the J end lost 7 bases, and 8 bases lay between the germline ends. The CDR3 here is CASSLKVLGYTF. Partial CDR3 DNA: TGTGCCAGCAGTTTAAAGGTTCTTGGC.

This clone has only a few counts. The DNA ends 3 residues before the CDR3 does, and the rest of the CDR3 is filled in from the germline J gene. The chain has TRBV5-4 and TRBJ2-5; TRBD2 matches 7 bases. Germline V gene sequence: CDR1 SGHNT, CDR2 YYREEE (reference sequence). The CDR3 sequence is 14 residues long. V shed 0 bases and J 5 bases; nucleotides not matched to a gene: 4. The CDR3 spells CASSLEAGRETQYF. The sequenced part of the CDR3 DNA is TGTGCCAGCAGCTTGGAAGCGGGGCGGGAGACC. Based on the CDR3 plus reference TRBV5-4 and TRBJ2-5, the full variable domain is ETGVTQSPTHLIKTRGQQVTLRCSSQSGHNTVSWYQQALGQGPQFIFQYYREEENGRGNFPPRFSGLQFPNYSSELNVNALELDDSALYLCASSLEAGRETQYFGPGTRLLVL.

This clone has a handful of counts. The read finishes 3 residues shy of the CDR3 end, and the germline J gene is used to complete it. V is TRBV2 and J is TRBJ2-1, with 7 bases matching TRBD1. The CDR3 covers 15 residues. Trimming at V came to 11 bases and at J to 3 bases, leaving 13 bases not matched to a gene. Germline V gives CDR1 SNHLY, CDR2 FYNNEI. CDR3 amino acids: CAAQGQSAFYNEQFF. The CDR3 DNA, read in part, is TGTGCCGCCCAGGGACAGTCAGCCTTCTACAATGAG.

This clone was counted a few times. The CDR3 end is not reached by the read, which stops 3 residues before it; the germline J gene fills it in. The chain couples TRBV2 to TRBJ2-7, with TRBD1 matching over 10 bases. Germline lookup yields CDR1 SNHLY and CDR2 FYNNEI. The CDR3 has 12 residues. V lost 8 bases and J lost 4; bases outside the gene matches: 2. The CDR3 spells CASRTGGYEQYF. The sequenced part of the CDR3 DNA is TGTGCCAGCCGGACAGGGGGGTACGAG. Based on the CDR3 plus reference TRBV2 and TRBJ2-7, the full variable domain is EPEVTQTPSHQVTQMGQEVILRCVPISNHLYFYWYRQILGQKVEFLVSFYNNEISEKSEIFDDQFSVERPDGSNFTLKIRSTKLEDSAMYFCASRTGGYEQYFGPGTRLTVT.

This clone was seen a few times. Read sequence stops 3 residues before the CDR3 end, and the germline J gene provides the missing end. The chain has TRBV7-2 and TRBJ1-5; no definite D call. CDR3 length: 13 amino acids. V was pared by 5 bases and J by 5 bases, with 10 bases between. Germline-derived CDR1 and CDR2 are SGHTA and FQGNSA. The CDR3 bases that were read are TGTGCCAGCAGCCTCGGCGGATATCAGCCC. Protein: CASSLGGYQP. The CDR3, in full, reads CASSLGGYQPQHF.

This clone showed up many times. The CDR3 end lies 3 residues beyond the end of the read and is filled in from the germline J gene. The chain is built from TRBV20-1 and TRBJ2-5, with D possibly TRBD1 on 6 matching bases. Trimming stripped 5 bases from V and 2 bases from J, with 21 bases between. Germline assignment: CDR1 DFQATT and CDR2 SNEGSKA (reference sequence). The CDR3 runs 16 residues. CDR3 amino acids: CSAYSSGTPEQETQYF. Incomplete CDR3 DNA: TGCAGTGCTTACAGCTCCGGGACACCCGAACAAGAGACC.

This clone appeared many times. The read stops 3 residues short of the end of the CDR3; the missing end is completed from the germline J gene. The chain has TRBV29-1 and TRBJ2-3; perhaps TRBD1 as D (7 bases). This CDR3 has 14 residues. From germline, CDR1 is SQVTM and CDR2 ANQGSEA. Trimming removed 5 bases from V and 2 bases from J, with 14 bases in between. The CDR3 sequence is CSVRGTAYTDTQYF. The part of the CDR3 DNA that was read is TGCAGCGTTCGGGGGACAGCTTACACAGATACG.

Of note for this clone: Sequencing ends 3 residues short of the CDR3 end; the germline J gene provides the rest. The chain recombines TRBV6-2 or TRBV6-3 with TRBJ2-7; 7 bases map to TRBD1. Germline V lookup: CDR1 MNHEY, CDR2 SVGEGT. This CDR3 contains 15 residues. V gave up 6 bases and J gave up 4 bases; unmatched junction bases: 12. The DNA read from the CDR3 is TGTGCCAGCAGAGCCCGACAGGGTCCCACTTACGAG. The encoded protein is CASRARQGPTYE. The full CDR3 protein is CASRARQGPTYEQYF.